The 17 T cell receptor beta chains below were found in one sample sequenced in a study of cytotoxic CD8 clonotypes in ibrutinib-treated CLL. Using immunoSEQ multiplex PCR, the repertoire was profiled, and TCRdb retains in-frame clones only, with some absent. There are roughly 150,000 clones in the sample; 75% to 80% occur only once, and 4.5% to 6.5% lies in the top ten. The sequences come from PBMCs, collected after 24 months of ibrutinib treatment. These receptors were taken from a human donor with chronic lymphocytic leukemia.

The gene calls are TRBV28 and TRBJ2-5; 8 bases fit TRBD2. Unmatched junction bases numbered 8, after V lost 6 bases and J lost 5 bases. This CDR3 is built from 14 residues. Germline V gene lookup returns CDR1 MDHEN and CDR2 SYDVKM. The CDR3, as DNA: TGTGCCAGCAGCTCAGCGGGAGCGGGGGAGACCCAGTACTTC. Translated, it gives CASSSAGAGETQYF.

The chain employs TRBV6-5 and TRBJ2-3; D is undetermined. V was trimmed by 0 bases and J by 1 base, leaving 8 bases between them. Germline values: CDR1 MNHEY, CDR2 SVGAGI. The CDR3 is 15 residues long. The CDR3 DNA follows: TGTGCCAGCAGTTACTCGAGGCAGCGCACAGATACGCAGTATTTT. Its protein product is CASSYSRQRTDTQYF.

The rearrangement links TRBV6-5 to TRBJ2-5, with a tentative D call TRBD1 (6 bases). Germline V CDR1 and CDR2: MNHEY, SVGAGI. The CDR3 spans 15 residues. Trimming stripped 6 bases from V and 4 bases from J, with 18 bases between. As DNA, the CDR3 is TGTGCCAGCAGCCCCCGGGCACCCAGGGGAGAGACCCAGTACTTC. Translation gives CASSPRAPRGETQYF.

A few counts support this clone. V usage is TRBV4-2 and J usage is TRBJ2-2, with a weak D call TRBD2 (5 bases). Germline CDR1 LGHNA, CDR2 YNFKEQ. V lost 4 bases and J 1 base, leaving 10 bases between the germline ends. This CDR3 has 15 residues. CDR3 nucleotides: TGTGCCAGCAGCCCCGGGGATGAGAACACCGGGGAGCTGTTTTTT. Protein sequence: CASSPGDENTGELFF.

This clone was found once. The rearrangement links TRBV6-1 to TRBJ2-1, with D maybe TRBD1 (7 bases). CDR1 and CDR2 from the germline V gene are MNHNS and SASEGT. This CDR3 has 12 residues. Trimming took 5 bases from V and 9 from J, leaving 11 bases between them. CDR3 DNA sequence: TGTGCCAGCAGTTGGAGGGACAGTGAGCAGTTCTTC. Protein: CASSWRDSEQFF.

This chain connects TRBV7-9 to TRBJ1-1; 10 positions agree with TRBD1. CDR3 size: 14 residues. CDR1 is SEHNR, CDR2 FQNEAQ, per germline (reference sequence). Trimming at V came to 4 bases and at J to 10 bases, leaving 9 bases not matched to a gene. CDR3 DNA: TGTGCCAGCAGCTCCGGGACAGGGGATCGTGGAGCTTTCTTT. Translated, it gives CASSSGTGDRGAFF.

The chain uses TRBV5-1 and TRBJ2-2; tentatively, D is TRBD2 (5 bases). Per germline, CDR1 SGHRS and CDR2 YFSETQ. This CDR3 is built from 13 residues. The V end was cut by 2 bases, the J end by 4 bases, with 6 bases between. This chain's CDR3 is CASSLEGTGELFF. The CDR3 nucleotides read TGCGCCAGCAGCTTAGAGGGCACCGGGGAGCTGTTTTTT. Complete variable domain (other parts from reference TRBV5-1 and TRBJ2-2): KAGVTQTPRYLIKTRGQQVTLSCSPISGHRSVSWYQQTPGQGLQFLFEYFSETQRNKGNFPGRFSGRQFSNSRSEMNVSTLELGDSALYLCASSLEGTGELFFGEGSRLTVL.

This clone was recorded only once. The genes are TRBV5-1 and TRBJ2-3; D uncertain. Trimming removed 4 bases at V and 5 bases at J, with 17 bases between. Germline values: CDR1 SGHRS, CDR2 YFSETQ. The CDR3 contains 15 residues. CDR3 coding DNA: TGCGCCAGCAGCCCAAAAACAAGGCAGGTAGATACGCAGTATTTT. This gives the protein CASSPKTRQVDTQYF. Supplemented by reference TRBV5-1 and TRBJ2-3, the full variable domain reads KAGVTQTPRYLIKTRGQQVTLSCSPISGHRSVSWYQQTPGQGLQFLFEYFSETQRNKGNFPGRFSGRQFSNSRSEMNVSTLELGDSALYLCASSPKTRQVDTQYFGPGTRLTVL.

The chain links TRBV7-2 to TRBJ2-3; D is unclear. Per the germline V gene, CDR1 is SGHTA and CDR2 is FQGNSA. The CDR3 totals 13 residues. Trimming left V 5 bases short and J 6 bases short, with 12 bases between. The CDR3 region has the DNA TGTGCCAGCAGCCGGGTAATCGGGGATACGCAGTATTTT. It is translated as CASSRVIGDTQYF. The full variable domain, completed using reference TRBV7-2 and TRBJ2-3, is GAGVSQSPSNKVTEKGKDVELRCDPISGHTALYWYRQSLGQGLEFLIYFQGNSAPDKSGLPSDRFSAERTGGSVSTLTIQRTQQEDSAVYLCASSRVIGDTQYFGPGTRLTVL.

J is TRBJ2-7 and V is TRBV10-3; a weak D match, TRBD2 (5 bases). The CDR3 runs 16 residues. V lost 0 bases to trimming and J lost 3 bases, with 15 bases between them. Germline loops: CDR1 ENHRY, CDR2 SYGVKD. CDR3 nucleotides: TGTGCCATCAGTGAGTCTGGGAGACGCGTCCACTACGAGCAGTACTTC. Its translation: CAISESGRRVHYEQYF.

The V and J genes are TRBV4-2 and TRBJ1-6; 9 nucleotides match TRBD1. CDR3 length: 14 amino acids. Per the germline V gene, CDR1 is LGHNA and CDR2 is YNFKEQ. J was trimmed by 6 bases and V by 3 bases; bases with no gene match: 0. CDR3 nucleotides: TGTGCCAGCAGCCAGGGACAGGGTAATTCACCCCTCCACTTT. Protein product: CASSQGQGNSPLHF.

This clone has only a few counts. The chain employs TRBV9 and TRBJ2-1; 8 positions agree with TRBD2. Germline values: CDR1 SGDLS, CDR2 YYNGEE. V lost 4 bases, J lost 0 bases, and 12 bases stayed unmatched. This CDR3 spans 18 amino acids. The CDR3 loop is CASSPRWLAGHSYNEQFF. CDR3 bases: TGTGCCAGCAGCCCCCGGTGGTTAGCGGGACACTCCTACAATGAGCAGTTCTTC.

The chain carries TRBV7-2 and TRBJ1-3; D uncertain. Trimming removed 5 bases at V and 4 bases at J, with 12 bases between. The germline CDR1 and CDR2 sequences are SGHTA and FQGNSA. CDR3 size: 14 residues. The CDR3, as DNA: TGTGCCAGCAGCCCCGGCCTGGGAGGAAACACCATATATTTT. Its translation is CASSPGLGGNTIYF.

The rearrangement uses TRBV19 and TRBJ1-4; 8 bases line up with TRBD1. This CDR3 has 15 residues. From germline, CDR1 is LNHDA and CDR2 SQIVND (reference sequence). V lost 8 bases, J lost 8 bases, and 13 bases stayed unmatched. The CDR3 sequence is CASSLNSGTGEKLFF. In nucleotides, the CDR3 is TGTGCCAGTTCACTTAACTCCGGGACAGGCGAAAAACTGTTTTTT.

This clone was seen a handful of times. The chain joins TRBV19 to TRBJ1-2, with D possibly matching TRBD1 (6 bases). The germline CDR1 and CDR2 sequences are LNHDA and SQIVND (reference sequence). This CDR3 region has 12 residues. V shed 4 bases and J shed 6 bases, with 9 bases lying between them. The CDR3 DNA sequence: TGTGCCAGTAGTAACAGGGATCATGGCTACACCTTC. Its translation is CASSNRDHGYTF. The full variable domain, completed using reference TRBV19 and TRBJ1-2, is DGGITQSPKYLFRKEGQNVTLSCEQNLNHDAMYWYRQDPGQGLRLIYYSQIVNDFQKGDIAEGYSVSREKKESFPLTVTSAQKNPTAFYLCASSNRDHGYTFGSGTRLTVV.

The table lists this clone with a few counts. This chain connects TRBV18 to TRBJ1-3; D might be TRBD1 (5 bases). The CDR3 length is 17 residues. Trimming shortened V by 2 bases and J by 4 bases, and 18 bases separated the two germline ends. Germline values: CDR1 KGHSH, CDR2 LQKENI. Written as DNA, the CDR3 is TGTGCCAGCTCACCATGGCCCAATCGGGGCCCGGGAAACACCATATATTTT. Translating it yields CASSPWPNRGPGNTIYF. Drawing the rest from reference TRBV18 and TRBJ1-3, the complete variable domain is NAGVMQNPRHLVRRRGQEARLRCSPMKGHSHVYWYRQLPEEGLKFMVYLQKENIIDESGMPKERFSAEFPKEGPSILRIQQVVRGDSAAYFCASSPWPNRGPGNTIYFGEGSWLTVV.

J is TRBJ2-7 and V is TRBV28; 8 positions match TRBD2. The V segment lost 8 bases and the J segment 2 bases; nucleotides outside the gene matches: 2. Looked up from germline, CDR1 is MDHEN and CDR2 is SYDVKM. This CDR3 has 12 amino acids. Here the CDR3 reads CASRTSTYEQYF. DNA of the CDR3: TGTGCCAGCCGGACTAGCACCTACGAGCAGTACTTC.